This T cell receptor (beta chain) was captured in a study of T-cell reconstitution after alpha-beta-depleted transplantation in children. A few counts support this clonotype. Unique molecular identifiers were incorporated during preparation of the TCRbeta library. TCRdb called the PCR reads again in MiXCR, with one record for every CDR3 protein. Altogether some 530,000 distinct CDR3 sequences are present, approximately 13% being singletons, with the ten largest covering under 7%. This TCR derives from a human donor who donated a stem cell graft to a child with combined immunodeficiency. This specimen consisted of PBMCs from the stem cell graft donor, obtained from the stem cell graft.

The CDR3 nucleotides are TGCAGTGCCCGACTAGCGGGACAAGAGACCCAGTACTTC. Protein product: CSARLAGQETQYF. The V gene is TRBV20-1, the J gene TRBJ2-5; 11 bases are a match to TRBD2. V lost 6 bases and J lost 2; bases outside the gene matches: 2. This CDR3 spans 13 amino acids. The germline gives CDR1 DFQATT, CDR2 SNEGSKA (reference sequence).